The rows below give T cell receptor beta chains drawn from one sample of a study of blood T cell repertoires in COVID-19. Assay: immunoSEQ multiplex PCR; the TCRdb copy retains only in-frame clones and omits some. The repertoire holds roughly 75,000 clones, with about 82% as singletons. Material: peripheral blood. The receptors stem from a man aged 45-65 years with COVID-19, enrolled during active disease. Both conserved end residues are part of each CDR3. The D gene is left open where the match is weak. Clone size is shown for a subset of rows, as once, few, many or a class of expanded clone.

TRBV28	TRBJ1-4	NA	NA	CASSPSPRVVELFF	TGTGCCAGCAGCCCCTCCCCCAGGGTAGTCGAACTGTTTTTT
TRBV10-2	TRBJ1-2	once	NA	CASTSFEVGYGYTF	TGCGCCAGCACATCCTTCGAGGTCGGCTATGGCTACACCTTC
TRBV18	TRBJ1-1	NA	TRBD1	CASSPTGTANTEAFF	TGTGCCAGCTCACCGACCGGGACAGCGAACACTGAAGCTTTCTTT
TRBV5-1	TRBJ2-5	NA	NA	CASTPRQGRETQYF	TGCGCCAGCACCCCTCGTCAGGGAAGAGAGACCCAGTACTTC
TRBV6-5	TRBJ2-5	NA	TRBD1	CASNPGQGHSETQYF	TGTGCCAGCAACCCGGGACAGGGCCATTCGGAGACCCAGTACTTC
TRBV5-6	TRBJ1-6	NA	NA	CASSLEQASLLNSPLHF	TGTGCCAGCAGCTTGGAGCAGGCCTCACTTTTGAATTCACCCCTCCACTTT
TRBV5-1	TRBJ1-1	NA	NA	CASSFGMNTEAFF	TGCGCCAGCAGCTTCGGGATGAACACTGAAGCTTTCTTT
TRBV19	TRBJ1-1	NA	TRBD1	CASGQGTGTEAFF	TGTGCCAGTGGACAGGGGACGGGGACTGAAGCTTTCTTT
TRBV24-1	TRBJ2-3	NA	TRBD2	CATSNPRGGTSGTDTQYF	TGTGCCACCAGTAACCCCCGGGGGGGGACTAGCGGCACAGATACGCAGTATTTT
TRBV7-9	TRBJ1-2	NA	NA	CASGRGNYGYTF	TGTGCCAGCGGGCGGGGAAACTATGGCTACACCTTC
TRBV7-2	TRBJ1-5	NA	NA	CASSFEGDQPQHF	TGTGCCAGCAGCTTCGAGGGGGATCAGCCCCAGCATTTT
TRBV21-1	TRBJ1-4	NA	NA	CASSAPDRDEKLFF	TGTGCCAGCAGCGCCCCCGACAGGGATGAAAAACTGTTTTTT
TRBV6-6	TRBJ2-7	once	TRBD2	CASSYSGREGHKQYF	TGTGCCAGCAGTTACTCAGGGCGGGAGGGCCATAAGCAGTACTTC
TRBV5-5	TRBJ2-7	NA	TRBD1	CASSSGTGAYEQYF	TGTGCCAGCAGCTCCGGGACAGGGGCGTACGAGCAGTACTTC
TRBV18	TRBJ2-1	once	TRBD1	CASSRDRGFGNEQFF	TGTGCCAGCTCCAGGGACAGGGGGTTCGGGAATGAGCAGTTCTTC
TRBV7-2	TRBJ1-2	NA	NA	CASSLAGGDYGYTF	TGTGCCAGCAGCTTAGCTGGGGGGGACTATGGCTACACCTTC
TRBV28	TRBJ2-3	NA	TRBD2	CASSFLTSGKSGTDTQYF	TGTGCCAGCAGTTTTCTTACTAGCGGGAAATCTGGCACAGATACGCAGTATTTT
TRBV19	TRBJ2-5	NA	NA	CASKLAGGETQYF	TGTGCCAGTAAGCTAGCCGGAGGAGAGACCCAGTACTTC
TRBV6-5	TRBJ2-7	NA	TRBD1	CASEGTRTGVHEQYF	TGTGCCAGCGAGGGAACCCGGACAGGGGTCCACGAGCAGTACTTC
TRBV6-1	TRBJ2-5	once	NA	CASSEGPGVGETQYF	TGTGCCAGCAGTGAAGGCCCAGGGGTGGGGGAGACCCAGTACTTC
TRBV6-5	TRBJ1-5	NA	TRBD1	CASRRDRINQPQHF	TGTGCCAGCAGGCGGGACAGGATAAATCAGCCCCAGCATTTT
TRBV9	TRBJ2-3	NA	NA	CASSVAGNTDTQYF	TGTGCCAGCAGCGTAGCGGGTAACACAGATACGCAGTATTTT
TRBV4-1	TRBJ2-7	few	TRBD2	CASSQLAGGFYEQYF	TGCGCCAGCAGCCAGTTAGCGGGAGGTTTCTACGAGCAGTACTTC
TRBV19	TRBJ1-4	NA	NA	CASAEQRGEKLFF	TGTGCCAGCGCGGAGCAGCGAGGTGAAAAACTGTTTTTT
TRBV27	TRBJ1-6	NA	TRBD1	CASSLFGQGVISPLHF	TGTGCCAGCAGTTTATTCGGACAGGGAGTTATTTCACCCCTCCACTTT
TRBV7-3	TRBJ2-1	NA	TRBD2	CASSSGLADNEQFF	TGTGCCAGCAGCTCCGGACTAGCCGACAATGAGCAGTTCTTC
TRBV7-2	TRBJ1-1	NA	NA	CASSLTPQVGTEAFF	TGTGCCAGCAGCTTAACACCCCAGGTGGGCACTGAAGCTTTCTTT
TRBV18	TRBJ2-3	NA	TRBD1	CASSPTGGTDTQYF	TGTGCCAGCTCACCAACAGGGGGCACAGATACGCAGTATTTT
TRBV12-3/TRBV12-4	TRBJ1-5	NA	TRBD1	CASSGQGFQPQHF	TGTGCCAGCAGTGGACAGGGTTTCCAGCCCCAGCATTTT
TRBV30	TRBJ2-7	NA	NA	CAWNTNHEQYF	TGTGCCTGGAACACAAACCACGAGCAGTACTTC
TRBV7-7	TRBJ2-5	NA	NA	CASSLGGGETQYF	TGTGCTAGCAGCTTAGGGGGAGGGGAGACCCAGTACTTC
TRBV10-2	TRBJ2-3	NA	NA	CVTADGTDTQYF	TGCGTCACCGCAGACGGGACAGATACGCAGTATTTT
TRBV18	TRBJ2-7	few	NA	CASSPTGEQYF	TGTGCCAGCTCGCCGACGGGCGAGCAGTACTTC
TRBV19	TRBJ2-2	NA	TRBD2	CASTEGLASMSGELFF	TGTGCCAGTACCGAAGGACTAGCTTCTATGAGCGGGGAGCTGTTTTTT
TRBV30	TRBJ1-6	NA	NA	CAWSVSRSLGTDVPHTLHF	TGTGCCTGGAGTGTTTCCCGTTCCCTTGGGACTGACGTCCCGCACACCCTCCACTTT
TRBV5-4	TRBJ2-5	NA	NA	CASKASRGETQYF	TGTGCCAGCAAAGCTTCTAGGGGCGAGACCCAGTACTTC
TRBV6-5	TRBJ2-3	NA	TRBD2	CASSRLAGGADTQYF	TGTGCCAGCAGTAGACTAGCGGGAGGAGCAGATACGCAGTATTTT
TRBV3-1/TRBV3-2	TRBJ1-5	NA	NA	CASSPSTVQPQHF	TGTGCCAGCAGCCCCTCGACAGTCCAGCCCCAGCATTTT
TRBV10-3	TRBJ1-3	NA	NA	CAISESGGSGNTIYF	TGTGCCATCAGTGAGTCGGGGGGCTCTGGAAACACCATATATTTT